The clone carrying this T cell receptor (beta chain) has at least ten counts. Its antigen is not identified. This specimen belongs to a study of Graves' ophthalmopathy and Graves' hyperthyroidism. V gave up 5 bases and J gave up 2 bases; unmatched junction bases: 7. The CDR3 loop spans 15 amino acids. CDR1 and CDR2 (germline): MNHNS, SASEGT. Findings of the study overall: Blood also carried most expanded thyroid clonotypes exceeding 0.001 frequency.

As the template, RNA transcripts were used to amplify TCR beta CDR3 regions. The first-round RT-PCR employed HTBI primers together with the Qiagen OneStep RT-PCR kit. A multiplex PCR was then performed as the second round. TCRdb re-derived calls from the multiplex PCR reads in MiXCR, one entry per CDR3 protein. The table lists a few hundred thousand distinct CDR3 sequences, about 18% of them singletons. Sample: peripheral blood. The chain couples TRBV6-1 to TRBJ2-5, with 8 positions matching TRBD1. This clonotype was obtained from an adult woman with stable Graves' hyperthyroidism. In DNA, the CDR3 is TGTGCCAGCAGTCCAGGGGGCGCCGGTCAAGAGACCCAGTACTTC. Amino acid sequence: CASSPGGAGQETQYF.